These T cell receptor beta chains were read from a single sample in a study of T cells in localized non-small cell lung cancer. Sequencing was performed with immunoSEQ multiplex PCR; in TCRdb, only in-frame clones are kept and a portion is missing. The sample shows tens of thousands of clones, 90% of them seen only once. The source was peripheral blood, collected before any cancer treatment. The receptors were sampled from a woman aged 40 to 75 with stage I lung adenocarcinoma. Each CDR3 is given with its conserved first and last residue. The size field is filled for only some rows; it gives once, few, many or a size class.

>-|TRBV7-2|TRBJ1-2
CASSLAWARGLYGYTF
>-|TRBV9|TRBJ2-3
CASSEIGQGWSDTQYF
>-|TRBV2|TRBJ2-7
CASMPDSYEQYF
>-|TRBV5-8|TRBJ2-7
CASSLGNVENEQYF
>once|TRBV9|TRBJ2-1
CASSVDVAGNEQFF
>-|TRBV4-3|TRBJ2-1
CASSPTSEQAYNEQFF
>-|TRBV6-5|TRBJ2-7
CASSYGQGIHEQYF
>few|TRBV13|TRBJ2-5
CASSLEQKETQYF
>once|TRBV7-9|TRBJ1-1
CASSRVNTEAFF
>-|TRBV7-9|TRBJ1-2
CASSLAIRYGYTF
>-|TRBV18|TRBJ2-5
CASSRDSQETQYF
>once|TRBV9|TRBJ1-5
CASSVAPDSQQPQHF
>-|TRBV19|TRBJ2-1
CASSQGPSMAQFF
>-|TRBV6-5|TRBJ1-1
CASSYSTGEWAGEAFF
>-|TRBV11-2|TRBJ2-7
CASSLLAGASYEQYF
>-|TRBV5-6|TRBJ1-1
CASSFGTGLNTEAFF
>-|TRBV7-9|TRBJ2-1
CASSIIQGPYNEQFF
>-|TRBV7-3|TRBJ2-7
CASSLSGASSEQYF
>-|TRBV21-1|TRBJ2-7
CASSKNNLQGTSYEQYF
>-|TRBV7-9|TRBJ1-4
CASSLRGAATNEKLFF
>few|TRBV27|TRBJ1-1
CASSLARGGAEAFF
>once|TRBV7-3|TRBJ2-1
CASSLLRTNEQFF
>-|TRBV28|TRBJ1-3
CASSLWMGGGSGNTIYF
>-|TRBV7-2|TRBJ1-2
CASSLAYEGPYGYTF
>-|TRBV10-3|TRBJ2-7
CAISGQGAYEQYF
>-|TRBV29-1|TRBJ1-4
CSVGEGITNEKLFF
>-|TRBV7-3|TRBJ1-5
CASSLRVDSNQPQHF
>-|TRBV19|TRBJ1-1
CASSIGRVITEAFF
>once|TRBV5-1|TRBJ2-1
CASSLDRNEQFF
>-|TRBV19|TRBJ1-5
CASRSRGVADYSNQPQHF
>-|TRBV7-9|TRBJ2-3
CASSEGGLAVPDTQYF
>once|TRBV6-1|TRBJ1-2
CASSRTASGGYTF
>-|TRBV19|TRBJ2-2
CASALGQYRTGELFF
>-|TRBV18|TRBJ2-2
CASSPRRQGETGELFF
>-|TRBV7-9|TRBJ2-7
CASSLDGTYEQYF
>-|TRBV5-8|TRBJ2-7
CASTLGLADLTSYEQYF
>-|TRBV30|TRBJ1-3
CAWSVPLSSGNTIYF